The rows below give T cell receptor beta chains drawn from one sample of a study of T cell responses to AZD1222 COVID-19 vaccine. Sequencing was performed with immunoSEQ multiplex PCR; in TCRdb, only in-frame clones are kept and a portion is missing. The table has around 100,000 clones, 89% seen once; the top ten hold roughly a sixth. Sample: peripheral blood, taken on day 0 of AZD1222 vaccination. Source of these receptors: an adult in good health. CDR3s include the opening cysteine and the closing phenylalanine or tryptophan. D genes are given only for firm matches. Only some rows state a clone size, as once, few, many or a class for expanded clones.

D: TRBD1; J: TRBJ1-1; V: TRBV5-1; size: .; CDR3: CASSGMGQGETEAFF; DNA: TGCGCCAGCAGCGGAATGGGACAGGGGGAGACTGAAGCTTTCTTT
D: .; J: TRBJ1-4; V: TRBV15; size: .; CDR3: CATSRLNEKLFF; DNA: TGTGCCACCAGCAGACTTAATGAAAAACTGTTTTTT
D: TRBD2; J: TRBJ2-3; V: TRBV3-1/TRBV3-2; size: .; CDR3: CASSQQAGGSTDTQYF; DNA: TGTGCCAGCAGCCAACAAGCGGGGGGTAGCACAGATACGCAGTATTTT
D: .; J: TRBJ2-2; V: TRBV7-6; size: .; CDR3: CASSPRGGGSNTGELFF; DNA: TGTGCCAGCAGCCCTAGGGGGGGAGGGTCGAACACCGGGGAGCTGTTTTTT
D: .; J: TRBJ1-3; V: TRBV6-5; size: .; CDR3: CASGQLSGNTIYF; DNA: TGTGCCAGCGGACAGCTCTCTGGAAACACCATATATTTT
D: .; J: TRBJ1-4; V: TRBV6-5; size: .; CDR3: CASSYGQYNEKLFF; DNA: TGTGCCAGCAGTTACGGGCAGTATAATGAAAAACTGTTTTTT
D: TRBD1; J: TRBJ2-3; V: TRBV6-5; size: once; CDR3: CASSSDRNTDTQYF; DNA: TGTGCCAGCAGTTCGGACAGGAACACAGATACGCAGTATTTT
D: .; J: TRBJ1-2; V: TRBV7-2; size: .; CDR3: CASSPGQNYGYTF; DNA: TGTGCCAGCAGCCCGGGCCAAAACTATGGCTACACCTTC
D: TRBD1; J: TRBJ1-1; V: TRBV5-5; size: .; CDR3: CASSPSTGSGDTEAFF; DNA: TGTGCCAGCAGCCCATCGACAGGGTCGGGGGACACTGAAGCTTTCTTT
D: TRBD1; J: TRBJ1-1; V: TRBV5-1; size: .; CDR3: CASSRDRGTEAFF; DNA: TGCGCCAGCAGCCGGGACAGGGGCACTGAAGCTTTCTTT
D: .; J: TRBJ1-6; V: TRBV11-2; size: .; CDR3: CASSLVGGNSPLHF; DNA: TGTGCCAGCAGCTTAGTGGGAGGGAATTCACCCCTCCACTTT
D: .; J: TRBJ1-2; V: TRBV7-2; size: .; CDR3: CASSLGPSGGYTF; DNA: TGTGCCAGCAGCTTAGGTCCGTCTGGTGGCTACACCTTC
D: .; J: TRBJ1-2; V: TRBV19; size: .; CDR3: CASSIYLSQNYGYTF; DNA: TGTGCCAGTAGTATCTACTTATCTCAAAACTATGGCTACACCTTC
D: TRBD1; J: TRBJ2-2; V: TRBV11-2; size: .; CDR3: CASSSIRDRGPSTGELFF; DNA: TGTGCCAGCAGCTCCATTCGGGACAGGGGGCCCAGCACCGGGGAGCTGTTTTTT
D: .; J: TRBJ2-1; V: TRBV12-3/TRBV12-4; size: once; CDR3: CASSWRYEQFF; DNA: TGTGCCAGCAGTTGGCGCTATGAGCAGTTCTTC
D: .; J: TRBJ1-2; V: TRBV2; size: .; CDR3: CASSVTTYRDGYTF; DNA: TGTGCCAGCAGTGTGACGACATACAGGGACGGCTACACCTTC
D: .; J: TRBJ2-7; V: TRBV11-2; size: .; CDR3: CASSTGFSSYEQYF; DNA: TGTGCCAGCAGCACTGGGTTTAGTTCCTACGAGCAGTACTTC
D: TRBD1; J: TRBJ1-3; V: TRBV2; size: .; CDR3: CASSLNRGTGNTIYF; DNA: TGTGCCAGCAGTCTAAACAGGGGGACGGGAAACACCATATATTTT
D: .; J: TRBJ2-2; V: TRBV7-9; size: .; CDR3: CASSSELQGLTGELFF; DNA: TGTGCCAGCAGCTCTGAGTTGCAGGGTCTCACCGGGGAGCTGTTTTTT
D: TRBD1; J: TRBJ1-2; V: TRBV3-1/TRBV3-2; size: .; CDR3: CASSPYGTANTYGYTF; DNA: TGTGCCAGCAGCCCGTACGGGACAGCAAACACCTATGGCTACACCTTC
D: .; J: TRBJ1-3; V: TRBV3-1/TRBV3-2; size: .; CDR3: CASRGLSSGNTIYF; DNA: TGTGCCAGCAGAGGGTTGTCGTCTGGAAACACCATATATTTT
D: .; J: TRBJ2-7; V: TRBV6-5; size: .; CDR3: CASSYLAANAYEQYF; DNA: TGTGCCAGCAGTTACCTGGCGGCGAACGCCTACGAGCAGTACTTC
D: .; J: TRBJ1-2; V: TRBV12-3/TRBV12-4; size: .; CDR3: CASSPSKGYTF; DNA: TGTGCCAGCAGCCCTTCGAAGGGCTACACCTTC
D: .; J: TRBJ2-7; V: TRBV6-2/TRBV6-3; size: .; CDR3: CASSYSGSGGAQPQYF; DNA: TGTGCCAGCAGTTACTCGGGGAGTGGGGGGGCACAGCCGCAGTACTTC
D: .; J: TRBJ2-3; V: TRBV5-1; size: .; CDR3: CASSSDQSTDTQYF; DNA: TGCGCCAGCAGTTCCGACCAGAGCACAGATACGCAGTATTTT
D: TRBD1; J: TRBJ1-6; V: TRBV9; size: .; CDR3: CASSVGQGESYNSPLHF; DNA: TGTGCCAGCAGCGTAGGACAGGGGGAGTCCTATAATTCACCCCTCCACTTT
D: TRBD1; J: TRBJ1-5; V: TRBV10-3; size: .; CDR3: CAISAQQGVSNQPQHF; DNA: TGTGCCATCAGTGCGCAACAGGGGGTAAGCAATCAGCCCCAGCATTTT
D: .; J: TRBJ2-7; V: TRBV4-1; size: .; CDR3: CASSQVAGTSYEQYF; DNA: TGCGCCAGCAGCCAAGTGGCAGGGACTTCCTACGAGCAGTACTTC
D: .; J: TRBJ2-7; V: TRBV5-3; size: .; CDR3: CARGPRDLPSYEQYF; DNA: TGTGCCAGAGGCCCCAGGGACTTACCAAGTTACGAGCAGTACTTC
D: .; J: TRBJ2-5; V: TRBV28; size: .; CDR3: CASSQGPQETQYF; DNA: TGTGCCAGCAGCCAGGGTCCTCAAGAGACCCAGTACTTC
D: .; J: TRBJ2-7; V: TRBV6-4; size: .; CDR3: CASSVLRGTEQYF; DNA: TGTGCCAGCAGCGTACTGAGGGGGACCGAGCAGTACTTC
D: .; J: TRBJ1-1; V: TRBV27; size: .; CDR3: CASSQQVGNTEAFF; DNA: TGTGCCAGCAGCCAACAGGTCGGGAACACTGAAGCTTTCTTT
D: .; J: TRBJ2-1; V: TRBV11-2; size: once; CDR3: CASSLRSQQSSNEQFF; DNA: TGTGCCAGCAGCCTCCGAAGCCAACAGAGTAGCAATGAGCAGTTCTTC
D: TRBD2; J: TRBJ2-1; V: TRBV13; size: .; CDR3: CASSLGLAGYNEQFF; DNA: TGTGCCAGCAGCTTAGGGCTAGCGGGATACAATGAGCAGTTCTTC
D: .; J: TRBJ1-5; V: TRBV2; size: .; CDR3: CASSEALGGQGNQPQHF; DNA: TGTGCCAGCAGTGAAGCGCTGGGAGGACAAGGGAATCAGCCCCAGCATTTT
D: .; J: TRBJ2-7; V: TRBV19; size: .; CDR3: CASSPQSVGTPYEQYF; DNA: TGTGCCAGTAGCCCGCAATCCGTGGGGACCCCCTACGAGCAGTACTTC
D: .; J: TRBJ1-5; V: TRBV6-5; size: .; CDR3: CASSPTHSNQPQHF; DNA: TGTGCCAGCAGTCCGACACATAGCAATCAGCCCCAGCATTTT
D: TRBD1; J: TRBJ1-1; V: TRBV7-3; size: .; CDR3: CASSWTGGRTEAFF; DNA: TGTGCCAGCAGCTGGACAGGGGGCCGCACTGAAGCTTTCTTT
D: .; J: TRBJ1-2; V: TRBV10-3; size: .; CDR3: CAISPAGGASYTF; DNA: TGTGCCATCAGTCCTGCGGGTGGGGCTAGCTACACCTTC
D: .; J: TRBJ2-7; V: TRBV4-2; size: .; CDR3: CASSPYWGGRDSEQYF; DNA: TGTGCCAGCAGCCCCTACTGGGGGGGCCGAGATAGCGAGCAGTACTTC